These 8 T cell receptor beta chains share one sample of origin, sequenced in a study of blood T cell repertoires in COVID-19. Profiled with immunoSEQ multiplex PCR; TCRdb holds only in-frame clones, not every one. The table shows under 95,000 clones, with just over 85% occurring only once. The material sequenced was peripheral blood. Every receptor here comes from a human donor in a cohort sampled during active COVID-19.

Only a few counts were recorded for this clone. The CDR3 spells CASLYAWSYEQYF. CDR3 in DNA: TGTGCAAGTCTCTATGCGTGGTCCTACGAGCAGTACTTC. This chain uses TRBV12-2 with TRBJ2-7; no check of the table's D call, TRBD2, against the DNA was made. TRBV12-2 is a known pseudogene. The CDR3 is 13 amino acids.

V is TRBV5-1 and J is TRBJ2-3, with 8 nucleotides matching TRBD2. This CDR3 has 14 residues. The V gene's germline CDR1 is SGHRS and CDR2 YFSETQ. The junction had 12 bases not matched to a gene; V was cut back by 10 bases and J by 5 bases. The CDR3: CAGSTGLARDTQYF. CDR3 DNA sequence: TGCGCCGGGTCTACTGGACTAGCCAGAGATACGCAGTATTTT. The whole variable domain, remainder taken from reference TRBV5-1 and TRBJ2-3, is KAGVTQTPRYLIKTRGQQVTLSCSPISGHRSVSWYQQTPGQGLQFLFEYFSETQRNKGNFPGRFSGRQFSNSRSEMNVSTLELGDSALYLCAGSTGLARDTQYFGPGTRLTVL.

The chain joins TRBV5-1 to TRBJ2-5; 9 nucleotides line up with TRBD2. CDR3 length equals 15 residues. V was pared by 0 bases and J by 3 bases, with 3 bases of the junction left unmatched. Germline loops: CDR1 SGHRS, CDR2 YFSETQ. CDR3 DNA sequence: TGCGCCAGCAGCTTGGATGGCGGGGGGGAAGAGACCCAGTACTTC. This gives the protein CASSLDGGGEETQYF. Using reference TRBV5-1 and TRBJ2-5 for the parts outside the CDR3, the full variable domain is KAGVTQTPRYLIKTRGQQVTLSCSPISGHRSVSWYQQTPGQGLQFLFEYFSETQRNKGNFPGRFSGRQFSNSRSEMNVSTLELGDSALYLCASSLDGGGEETQYFGPGTRLLVL.

The chain combines TRBV19 with TRBJ2-7; D is possibly TRBD1 (6 bases). The V and J ends lost 2 bases and 3 bases respectively, with 14 bases between them. Germline V lookup: CDR1 LNHDA, CDR2 SQIVND (reference sequence). The CDR3 covers 15 residues. CDR3 nucleotide sequence: TGTGCCAGTAGTATACGTCGGTCAGGGGACTACGAGCAGTACTTC. Protein: CASSIRRSGDYEQYF. Combining the CDR3 with reference TRBV19 and TRBJ2-7 gives the whole variable domain DGGITQSPKYLFRKEGQNVTLSCEQNLNHDAMYWYRQDPGQGLRLIYYSQIVNDFQKGDIAEGYSVSREKKESFPLTVTSAQKNPTAFYLCASSIRRSGDYEQYFGPGTRLTVT.

V and J are TRBV19 and TRBJ2-2; 12 bases line up with TRBD2. This CDR3 spans 14 amino acids. The V segment lost 5 bases and the J segment 6 bases; nucleotides outside the gene matches: 1. The germline V gene encodes CDR1 LNHDA and CDR2 SQIVND (reference sequence). In DNA, the CDR3 is TGTGCCAGTAGTGGACTAGCGGGATCCGGGGAGCTGTTTTTT. Amino acid sequence: CASSGLAGSGELFF. The full variable domain, in which reference TRBV19 and TRBJ2-2 provide the parts outside the CDR3, is DGGITQSPKYLFRKEGQNVTLSCEQNLNHDAMYWYRQDPGQGLRLIYYSQIVNDFQKGDIAEGYSVSREKKESFPLTVTSAQKNPTAFYLCASSGLAGSGELFFGEGSRLTVL.

The genes are TRBV27 and TRBJ1-4, with D possibly TRBD1 on 5 matching bases. This CDR3 spans 18 amino acids. Trimming left V 5 bases short and J 2 bases short, with 21 bases between. Germline values: CDR1 MNHEY, CDR2 SMNVEV (reference sequence). CDR3 amino acids: CASSPRVWGLSTNEKLFF. DNA of the CDR3: TGTGCCAGCAGTCCCAGGGTATGGGGCCTGTCCACTAATGAAAAACTGTTTTTT.

The chain combines TRBV4-1 with TRBJ2-1; weak D call: TRBD2 (6 bases). Germline CDR1 reads MGHRA; CDR2 reads YSYEKL. CDR3 length: 17 residues. The V gene lost 2 bases and the J gene lost 2 bases, with 16 bases spanning the gap. The CDR3: CASSQNSLAQTYNEQFF. Here the CDR3 DNA reads TGCGCCAGCAGCCAAAATAGTCTAGCGCAGACCTACAATGAGCAGTTCTTC.

The chain joins TRBV5-3 to TRBJ2-2, with a tentative D call TRBD2 (5 bases). TRBV5-3 carries the ORF label, with uncertain function. The CDR3 runs 20 residues. V dropped 0 bases and J dropped 0 bases, with 21 bases sitting between them. This CDR3 reads CARSLEVPGTHSSNTGELFF. CDR3 coding DNA: TGTGCCAGAAGCTTGGAGGTTCCGGGAACCCATTCCTCGAACACCGGGGAGCTGTTTTTT.